Listed below are T cell receptor beta chains from one sample, sequenced in a study of blood T cells in healthy people across ages. TCRdb re-called the 5' RACE reads through MiXCR, storing one row per CDR3 protein. The sample shows some 930,000 distinct CDR3 sequences, about 28% of them seen only once. The same data also went into a second study, on T cells of mothers and their children.

Sequenced sample: blood. Every receptor here comes from a woman aged 40 to 50 in good health. Each CDR3 is given with its conserved first and last residue. D genes are given only for firm matches. Expanded clones get a size class; other rows say once, few or many, or leave the size out.

>TRBD1|few|TRBV2|TRBJ1-5
TGTGCCAGCAGTCCGGAGGGGGCATATCCCCAGCATTTT
CASSPEGAYPQHF
>NA|NA|TRBV12-3/TRBV12-4|TRBJ2-4
TGTGCCAGCAGTATCTCTGATCTGATCGCGAGAACCAAAAACATTCAGTACTTC
CASSISDLIARTKNIQYF
>TRBD1|few|TRBV24-1|TRBJ1-4
TGTGCCACCAGTGCGACAGGGGGTCTTGGTGAAAAACTGTTTTTT
CATSATGGLGEKLFF
>NA|many|TRBV28|TRBJ1-2
TGTGCCAGCAGTTCAATGACACCTCCTGGGGGCTACACCTTC
CASSSMTPPGGYTF
>NA|NA|TRBV12-3/TRBV12-4|TRBJ2-4
TGTGCCAGGGACGGGCAGTACTTC
CARDGQYF
>NA|NA|TRBV7-2|TRBJ1-1
TGTGCCGGCAGCTCGTCTTCCTACACTGAAGCTTTCTTT
CAGSSSSYTEAFF
>TRBD1|NA|TRBV9|TRBJ1-2
TGTGCCAGCAGCGCGGGACAGGGGGTGTATGGCTACACCTTC
CASSAGQGVYGYTF
>TRBD1|NA|TRBV6-2/TRBV6-3|TRBJ2-7
TGTGCCAGCAGTTACCCAACCTGGACAGGGGGGGACGAGCAGTACTTC
CASSYPTWTGGDEQYF
>NA|few|TRBV10-3|TRBJ2-1
TGTGCCGTCAGTGAGTCTGTAGGGGCCGGCTCCTACAATGAGCAGTTCTTC
CAVSESVGAGSYNEQFF
>NA|NA|TRBV7-9|TRBJ1-6
TGTGCCAGCATCCCGATGGGTCAGGGCTCGGCACCCCTCCACTTT
CASIPMGQGSAPLHF
>TRBD2|few|TRBV20-1|TRBJ2-1
TGCAGTGCTAGCGGGACTAGCGGCTACAATGAGCAGTTCTTC
CSASGTSGYNEQFF
>NA|NA|TRBV19|TRBJ1-1
TGTGCCAGTACTCTCAGCTTGTATCGAACTACGAACACTGAAGCTTTCTTT
CASTLSLYRTTNTEAFF
>NA|NA|TRBV4-1|TRBJ2-1
TGCGCCAGCAGCCAAGATCAGGGAAGAGAGCAGTTCTTC
CASSQDQGREQFF
>NA|NA|TRBV21-1|TRBJ2-7
TGTGCCAGCAGCGCGTGGGGACTAGCGGGGGGTAACAGCTCCTACGAGCAGTACTTC
CASSAWGLAGGNSSYEQYF
>TRBD2|NA|TRBV15|TRBJ2-3
TGTGCCACCAGCAGTCCCACGGGGGGGCAGTATTTT
CATSSPTGGQYF
>NA|NA|TRBV7-2|TRBJ1-5
TGTGCCAGCAGCCTTGGCGGGACCGCGGGAGCTCAGCCCCAGCATTTT
CASSLGGTAGAQPQHF
>NA|NA|TRBV20-1|TRBJ2-7
TGCAGTGCTAGGCGGGGTCCCCCCTACAATGAGCAGTACTTC
CSARRGPPYNEQYF